Sequencing of this T cell receptor beta chain was carried out in a study of T-cell memory formation after mild COVID-19. This clonotype was detected a few times. MiXCR, run by TCRdb on the 5' RACE reads, gives a single entry per CDR3 protein. The table records around 50,000 distinct CDR3 sequences, approximately 12% of them present only once. The TCR sequence derives from a man aged 18-30 years who had mild COVID-19 (a few samples of this study predate the infection). Cell type and time point are not known. What was sequenced was PBMCs or a T cell subset sorted from them (not recorded which).

The DNA of the CDR3 is TGTGCCAGCAGCTCCGGACGGACCTACGAGCAGTACTTC. Residues: CASSSGRTYEQYF. The rearrangement uses TRBV7-2 and TRBJ2-7; D is undetermined. The V and J ends lost 4 bases and 2 bases respectively, with 9 bases between them. The CDR3 loop spans 13 amino acids. Germline-derived CDR1 and CDR2 are SGHTA and FQGNSA.